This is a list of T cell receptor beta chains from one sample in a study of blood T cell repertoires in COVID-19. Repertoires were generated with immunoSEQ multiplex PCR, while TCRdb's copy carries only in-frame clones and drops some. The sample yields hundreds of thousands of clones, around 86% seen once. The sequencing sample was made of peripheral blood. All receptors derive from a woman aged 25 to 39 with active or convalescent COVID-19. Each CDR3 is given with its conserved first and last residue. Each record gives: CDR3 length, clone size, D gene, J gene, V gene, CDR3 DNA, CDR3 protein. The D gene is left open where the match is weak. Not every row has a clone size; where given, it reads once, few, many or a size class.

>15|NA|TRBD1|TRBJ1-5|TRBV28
TGTGCCAGCAACCTACCCGACAGGGTCGGTCAGCCCCAGCATTTT
CASNLPDRVGQPQHF
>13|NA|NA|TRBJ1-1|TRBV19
TGTGCCAGTAGTATCCTACAGGGCACTGAAGCTTTCTTT
CASSILQGTEAFF
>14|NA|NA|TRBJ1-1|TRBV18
TGTGCCAGCTCACCGGGGGCGCAGAACACTGAAGCTTTCTTT
CASSPGAQNTEAFF
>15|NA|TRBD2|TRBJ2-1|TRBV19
TGTGCCAGTTCTCTAGCGGGGGGCAACTACAATGAGCAGTTCTTC
CASSLAGGNYNEQFF
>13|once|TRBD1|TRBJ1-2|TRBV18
TGTGCCAGCTCACGGACAGGGGACTATGGCTACACCTTC
CASSRTGDYGYTF
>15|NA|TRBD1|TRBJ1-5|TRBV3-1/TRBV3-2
TGTGCCAGCAGCCCTGGTCAGGGGGCCGGTCAGCCCCAGCATTTT
CASSPGQGAGQPQHF
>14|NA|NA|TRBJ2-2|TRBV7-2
TGTGCCAGCAGCCTAGGACGTTCTAGGGGGGAGCTGTTTTTT
CASSLGRSRGELFF
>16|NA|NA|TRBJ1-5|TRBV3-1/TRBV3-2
TGTGCCAGCAGCCCGGAGGACGGGCTCGGCAATCAGCCCCAGCATTTT
CASSPEDGLGNQPQHF
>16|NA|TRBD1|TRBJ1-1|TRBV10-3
TGTGCCATCAGCTTCACCGGGACAGACATGAACACTGAAGCTTTCTTT
CAISFTGTDMNTEAFF
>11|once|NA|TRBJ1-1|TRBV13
TGTGCCAGCAGCTTAGGCGCTGAAGCTTTCTTT
CASSLGAEAFF
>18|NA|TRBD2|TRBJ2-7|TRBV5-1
TGCGCCAGCAGCTTGGATGGCACTAGCGGGTTAAGCTCCTACGAGCAGTACTTC
CASSLDGTSGLSSYEQYF
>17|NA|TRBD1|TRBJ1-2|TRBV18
TGTGCCAGCTCACCAACCGGACAGGGTGCGGATGTATATGGCTACACCTTC
CASSPTGQGADVYGYTF
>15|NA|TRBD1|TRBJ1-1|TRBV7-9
TGTGCCAGCAGCGTCTACAGGGGCGAGGACACTGAAGCTTTCTTT
CASSVYRGEDTEAFF
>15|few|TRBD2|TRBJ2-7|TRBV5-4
TGTGCCAGCAGCTTGGACAGCGGGAGCTCCTACGAGCAGTACTTC
CASSLDSGSSYEQYF
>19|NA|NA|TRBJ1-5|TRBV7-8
TGTGCCAGCAGCTTAGAGGTAGCAAGAGAGGAGACGACCAATCAGCCCCAGCATTTT
CASSLEVAREETTNQPQHF
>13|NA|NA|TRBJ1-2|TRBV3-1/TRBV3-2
TGTGCCAGCAGCAGCCGGGGTGGCTATGGCTACACCTTC
CASSSRGGYGYTF
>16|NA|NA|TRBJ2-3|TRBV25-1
TGTGCCAGCAGTGAATTTGTCAGGGGAATCACAGATACGCAGTATTTT
CASSEFVRGITDTQYF
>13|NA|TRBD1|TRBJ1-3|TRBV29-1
TGCAGCGTTGGGACAGGACTTGGAAACACCATATATTTT
CSVGTGLGNTIYF
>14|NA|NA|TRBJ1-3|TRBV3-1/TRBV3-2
TGTGCCAGCAGCCCCGGGACACCTGGAAACACCATATATTTT
CASSPGTPGNTIYF
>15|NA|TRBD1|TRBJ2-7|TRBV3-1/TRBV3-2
TGTGCCAGCAGCCAAGGGACAGGAGCAACCTACGAGCAGTACTTC
CASSQGTGATYEQYF
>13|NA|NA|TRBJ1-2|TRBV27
TGTGCCAGCAGTTATCAGGGATCAAATGGCTACACCTTC
CASSYQGSNGYTF
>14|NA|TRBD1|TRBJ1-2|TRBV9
TGTGCCAGCAGCGGATTAGGACAGGGCATGAGCTACACCTTC
CASSGLGQGMSYTF
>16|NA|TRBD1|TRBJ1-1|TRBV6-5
TGTGCCAGCAGTTATTACCTAGGACAGGGTAACACTGAAGCTTTCTTT
CASSYYLGQGNTEAFF
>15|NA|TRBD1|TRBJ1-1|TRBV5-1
TGCGCCAGCAGCTTAGGAGGGGGCGATCTTGCTGAAGCTTTCTTT
CASSLGGGDLAEAFF
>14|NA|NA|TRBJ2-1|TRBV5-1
TGCGCCAGCAGCTTGGTACACCCCTCCAATGAGCAGTTCTTC
CASSLVHPSNEQFF
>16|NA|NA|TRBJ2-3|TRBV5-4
TGTGCCAGCAGCTTGGCAATCTCCGGGGGAACAGATACGCAGTATTTT
CASSLAISGGTDTQYF
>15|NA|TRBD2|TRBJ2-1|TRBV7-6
TGTGCCAGCAGCAATACTAGCGGGAGGTACAATGAGCAGTTCTTC
CASSNTSGRYNEQFF
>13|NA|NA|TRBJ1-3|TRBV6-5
TGTGCCGGATGGGACAACTCTGGAAACACCATATATTTT
CAGWDNSGNTIYF
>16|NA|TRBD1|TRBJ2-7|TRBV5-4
TGTGCCAGCAGCTCTTTGATCGGGCAGGGGGCGTACGAGCAGTACTTC
CASSSLIGQGAYEQYF
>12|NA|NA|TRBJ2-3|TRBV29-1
TGCAGCGTTGTACAGAACACAGATACGCAGTATTTT
CSVVQNTDTQYF
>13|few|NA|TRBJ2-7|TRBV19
TGTGCCAGTAGTATGAAACAGGGACACGAGCAGTACTTC
CASSMKQGHEQYF
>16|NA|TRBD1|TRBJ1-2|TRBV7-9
TGTGCCAGCAGCTTAGGGACAGGGGACGATGAGATGGGCTACACCTTC
CASSLGTGDDEMGYTF
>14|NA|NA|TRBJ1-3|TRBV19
TGTGCCAGTAGTATGGCTGGGCCTGGAAACACCATATATTTT
CASSMAGPGNTIYF
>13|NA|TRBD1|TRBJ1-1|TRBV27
TGTGCCAGCAGTTTCCGACAGGGCACTGAAGCTTTCTTT
CASSFRQGTEAFF
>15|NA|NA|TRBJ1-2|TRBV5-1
TGCGCCAGCACCGGGGGGGAGAAAAGGAACTATGGCTACACCTTC
CASTGGEKRNYGYTF
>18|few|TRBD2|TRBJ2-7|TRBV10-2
TGCGCCAGCAGTGAGCATGGACTAGCGGGAGATACTAGCTACGAGCAGTACTTC
CASSEHGLAGDTSYEQYF
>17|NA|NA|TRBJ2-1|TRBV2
TGTGCCAGCATGCACAGGCTTGCCTCGAGTCTGGAAGCCGAGCAGTTCTTC
CASMHRLASSLEAEQFF
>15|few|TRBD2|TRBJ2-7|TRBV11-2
TGTGCCAGCAGATTAGAGGCGCTAGCGGGAGTCGAGCAGTACTTC
CASRLEALAGVEQYF
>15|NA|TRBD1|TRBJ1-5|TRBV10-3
TGTGCCATCAGTGAGTCGGGACAGGGGAATCAGCCCCAGCATTTT
CAISESGQGNQPQHF
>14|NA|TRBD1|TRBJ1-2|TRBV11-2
TGTGCCAGCAGCTTTTCCGGGACAGACTATGGCTACACCTTC
CASSFSGTDYGYTF
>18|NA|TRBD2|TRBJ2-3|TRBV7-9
TGTGCCAGCAGCCCGCAGCAGGGGCGGGTAGCGGGAGACGATACGCAGTATTTT
CASSPQQGRVAGDDTQYF
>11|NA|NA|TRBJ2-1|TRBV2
TGTGCCAGCAGGGCGGACGGGGGACCGTTCTTC
CASRADGGPFF
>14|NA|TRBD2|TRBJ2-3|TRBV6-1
TGTGCCAGCAGTGACGGGGGGTACACAGATACGCAGTATTTT
CASSDGGYTDTQYF
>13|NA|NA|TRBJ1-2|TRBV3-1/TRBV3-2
TGTGCCAGCAGCCAAGGGGGGGGTACAGGCTACACCTTC
CASSQGGGTGYTF
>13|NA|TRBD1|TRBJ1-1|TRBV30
TGTGCCTGGAGTTTCGACAGGGGCACTGAAGCTTTCTTT
CAWSFDRGTEAFF
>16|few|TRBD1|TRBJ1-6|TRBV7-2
TGTGCCAGCAGATTTACAGGGGGAGACGGGAATTCACCCCTCCACTTT
CASRFTGGDGNSPLHF
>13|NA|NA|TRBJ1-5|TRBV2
TGTGCCAGCAGTGGATACAGGGATCAGCCCCAGCATTTT
CASSGYRDQPQHF
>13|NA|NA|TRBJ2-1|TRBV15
TGTGCCACCAGCAGCCGGGGGGCCGGTGAGCAGTTCTTC
CATSSRGAGEQFF
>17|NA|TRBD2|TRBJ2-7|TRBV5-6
TGTGCCAGCAGCTTTATGTTAGCGGGGGGAACTACCTACGAGCAGTACTTC
CASSFMLAGGTTYEQYF
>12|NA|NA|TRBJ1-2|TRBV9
TGTGCCAGCAGCGTAGGGGCAGGCGGCTACACCTTC
CASSVGAGGYTF
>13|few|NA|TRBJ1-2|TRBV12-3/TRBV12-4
TGTGCCAGCAGTTTAGCTGAGACAGTAGGCTACACCTTC
CASSLAETVGYTF
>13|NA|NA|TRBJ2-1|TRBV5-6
TGTGCCAGCAGCTTGGCCCCCCTCGGTGAGCAGTTCTTC
CASSLAPLGEQFF
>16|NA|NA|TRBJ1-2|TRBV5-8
TGTGCCAGCAGCCGTATCAGGGGATGGGATAACTATGGCTACACCTTC
CASSRIRGWDNYGYTF